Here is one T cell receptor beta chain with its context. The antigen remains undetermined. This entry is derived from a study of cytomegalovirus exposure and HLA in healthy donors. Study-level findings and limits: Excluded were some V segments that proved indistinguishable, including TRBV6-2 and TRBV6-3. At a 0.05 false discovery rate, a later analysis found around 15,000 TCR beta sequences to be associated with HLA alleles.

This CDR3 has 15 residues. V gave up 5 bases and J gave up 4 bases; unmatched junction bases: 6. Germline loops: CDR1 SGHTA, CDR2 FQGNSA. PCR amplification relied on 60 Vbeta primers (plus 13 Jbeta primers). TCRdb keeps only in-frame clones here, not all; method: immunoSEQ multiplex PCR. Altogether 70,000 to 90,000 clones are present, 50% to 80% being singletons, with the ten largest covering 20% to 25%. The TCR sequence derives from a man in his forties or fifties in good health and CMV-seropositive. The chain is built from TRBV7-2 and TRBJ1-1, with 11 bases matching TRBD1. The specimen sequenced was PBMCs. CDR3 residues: CASSPWDRGGTEAFF. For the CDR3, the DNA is TGTGCCAGCAGCCCATGGGACAGGGGGGGCACTGAAGCTTTCTTT.